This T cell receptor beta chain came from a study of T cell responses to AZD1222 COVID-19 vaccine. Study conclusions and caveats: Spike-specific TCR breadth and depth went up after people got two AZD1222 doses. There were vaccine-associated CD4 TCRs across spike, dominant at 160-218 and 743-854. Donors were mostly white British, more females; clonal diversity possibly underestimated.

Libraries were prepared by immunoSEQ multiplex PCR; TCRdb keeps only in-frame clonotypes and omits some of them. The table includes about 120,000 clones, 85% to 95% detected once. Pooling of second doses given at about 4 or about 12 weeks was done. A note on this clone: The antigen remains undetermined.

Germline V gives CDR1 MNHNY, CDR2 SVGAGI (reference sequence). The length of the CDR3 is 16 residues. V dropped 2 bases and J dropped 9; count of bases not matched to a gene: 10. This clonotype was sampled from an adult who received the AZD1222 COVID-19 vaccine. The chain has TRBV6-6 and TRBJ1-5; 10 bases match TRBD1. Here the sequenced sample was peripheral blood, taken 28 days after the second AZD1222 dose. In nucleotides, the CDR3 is TGTGCCAGCAGTTACATGGGACAGGGGCGCTTAGGGCCCCAGCATTTT. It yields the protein CASSYMGQGRLGPQHF.